One and the same sample provided the 9 T cell receptor beta chains below, sequenced in a study of identifying expanded T cells in peripheral blood. Method: immunoSEQ multiplex PCR; TCRdb's copy keeps in-frame clones and lacks some. The sample includes 110,000 or so clones, 88% of them seen just once. The sample taken for sequencing was blood. These receptors all stem from a person between 18 and 69 years old in good health.

The gene calls are TRBV27 and TRBJ2-1; perhaps TRBD1 as D (6 bases). The germline V and J ends were trimmed by 5 bases and 12 bases, with 17 bases remaining between them. The V gene's germline CDR1 is MNHEY and CDR2 SMNVEV (reference sequence). The CDR3 loop spans 13 amino acids. CDR3 DNA sequence: TGTGCCAGCAGTACTTCCTTAGGGGGAAGGCAGTTCTTC. Its protein is CASSTSLGGRQFF.

The chain links TRBV6-7 to TRBJ1-5; D gene uncertain. TRBV6-7 qualifies as an ORF whose function is uncertain. V was shortened by 7 bases and J by 5 bases, with 9 bases between the two germline ends. This CDR3 region has 12 residues. In DNA form, the CDR3 reads TGTGCCAGCAAAAGGCGAGATCAGCCCCAGCATTTT. This translates into CASKRRDQPQHF.

J is TRBJ2-3 and V is TRBV11-2; D is tentatively TRBD1 or TRBD2 (5 bases each). V dropped 2 bases and J dropped 3 bases, with 18 bases sitting between them. The CDR3 is made up of 17 amino acids. Germline CDR1 and CDR2: SGHAT and FQNNGV. This chain's CDR3 is CASSLMGESGSTDTQYF. The CDR3 DNA follows: TGTGCCAGCAGCTTAATGGGCGAGTCAGGGAGTACAGATACGCAGTATTTT.

This chain joins TRBV9 and TRBJ2-1; 7 bases map to TRBD2. V lost 5 bases, J lost 4 bases, and 12 bases stayed unmatched. From germline, CDR1 is SGDLS and CDR2 YYNGEE. This CDR3 is 16 amino acids long. Written as DNA, the CDR3 is TGTGCCAGCAGTAGAGGCGGGTTAGCGGGTTACAATGAGCAGTTCTTC. This gives the protein CASSRGGLAGYNEQFF.

The chain employs TRBV20-1 and TRBJ2-1, with no clear D. Per the germline V gene, CDR1 is DFQATT and CDR2 is SNEGSKA (reference sequence). The CDR3 extends over 11 amino acids. With 5 bases removed from V and 4 bases from J, the gap between germline ends came to 6 bases. The CDR3 loop reads CSAWGYNEQFF. The CDR3 DNA reads as TGCAGTGCTTGGGGATACAATGAGCAGTTCTTC.

The chain combines TRBV14 with TRBJ2-5; no firm D call. This CDR3 is built from 13 residues. Germline V gene lookup returns CDR1 SGHDN and CDR2 FVKESK. The germline V and J ends were trimmed by 5 bases and 2 bases, with 9 bases remaining between them. CDR3 amino acids: CASSYYYQETQYF. DNA of the CDR3: TGTGCCAGCAGCTATTACTATCAAGAGACCCAGTACTTC.

This sequence joins TRBV6-1 and TRBJ2-1, with D possibly matching TRBD2 (5 bases). The CDR3 extends over 12 amino acids. Trimming left V 2 bases short and J 15 bases short, with 14 bases between. Germline lookup yields CDR1 MNHNS and CDR2 SASEGT. The CDR3 reads CASSEMYQRAFF. As DNA, the CDR3 is TGTGCCAGCAGTGAAATGTACCAGAGGGCGTTCTTC.

The V and J genes are TRBV7-9 and TRBJ2-1; 11 nucleotides line up with TRBD2. The CDR3 is 17 residues long. V gave up 5 bases and J gave up 2 bases; unmatched junction bases: 8. Germline CDR1 reads SEHNR; CDR2 reads FQNEAQ (reference sequence). The CDR3 reads CASSGVAGGRTYNEQFF. The CDR3 nucleotides are TGTGCCAGCAGCGGTGTAGCGGGGGGGCGGACCTACAATGAGCAGTTCTTC.

The chain carries TRBV6-5 and TRBJ2-2, with D perhaps being TRBD1 or TRBD2 (5 bases each). Germline V gene sequence: CDR1 MNHEY, CDR2 SVGAGI. This CDR3 comprises 13 residues. Trimming shortened V by 2 bases and J by 5 bases, and 6 bases separated the two germline ends. The DNA of the CDR3 is TGTGCCAGCAGTTACGGGGGAACCGGGGAGCTGTTTTTT. Translation gives CASSYGGTGELFF.